The 25 T cell receptor beta chains reported below all come from one sample, sequenced in a study of early T cells in non-severe SARS-CoV-2 infection. Using its own MiXCR run on the 5' RACE reads, TCRdb lists one record per CDR3 protein. The sample has roughly 66,000 distinct CDR3 sequences; 9.1% are singletons. Sequenced material: whole blood. The origin of the receptors is an adult who was a healthcare worker with PCR-confirmed SARS-CoV-2 infection or an uninfected control (not recorded which).

The chain has TRBV6-1 and TRBJ2-3, with D hard to call. Looked up from germline, CDR1 is MNHNS and CDR2 is SASEGT. V lost 3 bases and J lost 2, with 6 bases in between. CDR3 length: 13 residues. DNA of the CDR3: TGTGCCAGCAGTGAGCCCAACACAGATACGCAGTATTTT. As protein: CASSEPNTDTQYF.

This clonotype was counted at least ten times. The V and J genes are TRBV4-1 and TRBJ2-7; D possibly corresponds to TRBD1 (8 bases). From germline, CDR1 is MGHRA and CDR2 YSYEKL. Trimming shortened V by 1 base and J by 3 bases, and 16 bases separated the two germline ends. The CDR3 loop spans 16 amino acids. CDR3 sequence (DNA): TGCGCCAGCAGCCAAGGGCCAGGGGGCGGGAGCTACGAGCAGTACTTC. Its translation is CASSQGPGGGSYEQYF.

Only a few counts were recorded for this clonotype. This chain links TRBV29-1 with TRBJ1-4, with D unclear. Trimming shortened V by 4 bases and J by 8 bases, and 14 bases separated the two germline ends. There are 13 residues in the CDR3. Looked up from germline, CDR1 is SQVTM and CDR2 is ANQGSEA. Written as DNA, the CDR3 is TGCAGCGTTGCAGGAGTGGATCGAGAAAAACTGTTTTTT. As protein: CSVAGVDREKLFF.

This clonotype showed up just once. The V call is TRBV19, the J call TRBJ2-4, with 7 nucleotides matching TRBD1. Trimming at V came to 7 bases and at J to 6 bases, leaving 15 bases not matched to a gene. The CDR3 has 16 residues. The germline V gene has CDR1 LNHDA and CDR2 SQIVND (reference sequence). CDR3 in amino acids: CASTLSRDRVTNIQYF. For the CDR3, the DNA is TGTGCCAGTACACTTTCCCGAGACAGGGTGACAAACATTCAGTACTTC.

At least ten counts were recorded for this clonotype. V is TRBV2 and J is TRBJ2-5; no reliable D call. Trimming took off 0 bases at V and 10 bases at J, with 9 bases between the two ends. The CDR3 is made up of 12 amino acids. The germline gives CDR1 SNHLY, CDR2 FYNNEI. CDR3 residues: CASSEAHEVQYF. The CDR3 DNA reads TGTGCCAGCAGTGAAGCGCATGAGGTCCAGTACTTC.

This clonotype was seen a handful of times. V gene TRBV20-1 combines with J gene TRBJ1-6, with 7 bases aligning to TRBD1. CDR3 length: 14 residues. The V segment lost 0 bases and the J segment 6 bases; nucleotides outside the gene matches: 2. Germline V gene sequence: CDR1 DFQATT, CDR2 SNEGSKA (reference sequence). CDR3 nucleotides: TGCAGTGCTAGAGACGGGACAGTTAATTCACCCCTCCACTTT. This codes for CSARDGTVNSPLHF.

The table lists this clonotype with a few counts. The V and J genes are TRBV20-1 and TRBJ2-5, with 7 bases matching TRBD2. J lost 0 bases, V lost 3 bases, and 4 bases had no gene match. CDR3 size: 14 residues. The germline gives CDR1 DFQATT, CDR2 SNEGSKA (reference sequence). DNA for the CDR3: TGCAGTGCTAGCGGGAGGCCGGACCAAGAGACCCAGTACTTC. Its protein is CSASGRPDQETQYF.

This chain uses TRBV5-4 with TRBJ2-5, with D perhaps matching TRBD2 (6 bases). Trimming took 2 bases from V and 5 from J, leaving 16 bases between them. CDR3 length equals 15 residues. CDR1 is SGHNT, CDR2 YYREEE, per germline (reference sequence). The CDR3 sequence: CASSLALAGSETQYF. CDR3 nucleotide sequence: TGTGCCAGCAGCTTAGCTTTGGCGGGAAGTGAGACCCAGTACTTC.

This clonotype was observed many times. The chain recombines TRBV5-1 with TRBJ2-7; D unclear. CDR1 SGHRS and CDR2 YFSETQ come from the germline V gene. The CDR3 runs to 14 residues. V lost 1 base, J lost 6 bases, and 14 bases lay in between. DNA of the CDR3: TGCGCCAGCAGCTTGTTCACAGCCTACCCCGAGCAGTACTTC. Translation gives CASSLFTAYPEQYF.

This clonotype was observed at least ten times. The chain recombines TRBV5-1 with TRBJ2-7, with D uncertain. The CDR3 loop spans 14 amino acids. Looked up from germline, CDR1 is SGHRS and CDR2 is YFSETQ. Trimming shortened V by 3 bases and J by 0 bases, and 10 bases separated the two germline ends. The CDR3 sequence is CASSSYWGSYEQYF. CDR3 coding DNA: TGCGCCAGCAGCTCCTATTGGGGCTCCTACGAGCAGTACTTC.

In its sample, this clonotype was seen many times. The J gene is TRBJ2-5, the V gene TRBV29-1, with TRBD1 identical over 9 bases. The CDR3 has 12 amino acids. Trimming at V came to 6 bases and at J to 9 bases, leaving 8 bases not matched to a gene. Germline V gene sequence: CDR1 SQVTM, CDR2 ANQGSEA. The CDR3 DNA reads as TGCAGCGTCGGGGACAGGGAAGGGCCCCAGTACTTC. Its translation is CSVGDREGPQYF.

J is TRBJ2-7 and V is TRBV5-1; 10 nucleotides agree with TRBD2. Germline CDR1 reads SGHRS; CDR2 reads YFSETQ. The CDR3 covers 16 residues. Germline trimming cut 0 bases from V and 2 bases from J; bases unmatched to any gene: 5. CDR3 nucleotide sequence: TGCGCCAGCAGCTTGGCCACCGGGACTAGCGCCTACGAGCAGTACTTC. It is translated as CASSLATGTSAYEQYF.

The rearrangement uses TRBV7-2 and TRBJ2-3; 13 bases are a match to TRBD2. CDR1 and CDR2 (germline): SGHTA, FQGNSA. With 9 bases clipped from V and 2 bases from J, the junction kept 14 bases outside the gene matches. The CDR3 runs 18 residues. The CDR3 DNA reads as TGTGCCAGGGGGGGGACTAGCGGGAATCTTTGGGACACAGATACGCAGTATTTT. Amino acid sequence: CARGGTSGNLWDTDTQYF. The complete variable domain, with remaining parts taken from reference TRBV7-2 and TRBJ2-3, reads GAGVSQSPSNKVTEKGKDVELRCDPISGHTALYWYRQSLGQGLEFLIYFQGNSAPDKSGLPSDRFSAERTGGSVSTLTIQRTQQEDSAVYLCARGGTSGNLWDTDTQYFGPGTRLTVL.

This clonotype was counted only a few times. CDR3 sequence reads: CASSTPFNHEQFF. In nucleotides, the CDR3 is TGTGCCAGCAGTACCCCTTTTAATCATGAGCAGTTCTTC. This chain links TRBV6-5 with TRBJ2-1, with D uncertain. CDR1 MNHEY and CDR2 SVGAGI come from the germline V gene. The CDR3 totals 13 residues. Trimming took 5 bases from V and 8 from J, leaving 13 bases between them.

The chain joins TRBV5-1 to TRBJ2-2; 7 nucleotides match TRBD2. CDR1 and CDR2 (germline): SGHRS, YFSETQ. This CDR3 region has 16 residues. Trimming cost V 4 bases and J 0 bases; bases outside gene matches: 6. The CDR3 coding sequence is TGCGCCAGCAGCCAGCTAGCGGAGGCGAACACCGGGGAGCTGTTTTTT. Its translation is CASSQLAEANTGELFF.

This clonotype came up many times. The rearrangement links TRBV10-3 to TRBJ2-5, with 7 bases fitting TRBD1. Unmatched junction bases numbered 3, after V lost 7 bases and J lost 1 base. This CDR3 contains 13 residues. Germline CDR1 ENHRY, CDR2 SYGVKD. CDR3 amino acids: CAIKGAGQETQYF. The DNA for the CDR3 is TGTGCCATCAAGGGGGCAGGCCAAGAGACCCAGTACTTC.

V gene TRBV7-9 combines with J gene TRBJ2-7; 12 nucleotides match TRBD2. The CDR3 runs 14 residues. V shed 7 bases and J 5 bases; nucleotides not matched to a gene: 6. Germline CDR1 reads SEHNR; CDR2 reads FQNEAQ (reference sequence). The CDR3 DNA reads as TGTGCCAGCATATCTCTAGCGGGAGGGGACGAGCAGTACTTC. Encoded protein: CASISLAGGDEQYF.

This clonotype has at least ten counts. This chain connects TRBV7-2 to TRBJ1-5; D is undetermined. V dropped 0 bases and J dropped 2 bases, with 8 bases sitting between them. The germline V gene has CDR1 SGHTA and CDR2 FQGNSA. This CDR3 has 15 amino acids. The CDR3 DNA sequence: TGTGCCAGCAGCTTAGCCTGGGTGGGCAATCAGCCCCAGCATTTT. Protein product: CASSLAWVGNQPQHF.

The rearrangement uses TRBV20-1 and TRBJ2-7; D unresolved. This CDR3 has 13 residues. Germline V gene data show CDR1 as DFQATT and CDR2 as SNEGSKA (reference sequence). CDR3 sequence (DNA): TGCAGCCTCCCTGGCAGGAGCTCCTACGAGCAGTACTTC. Translation: CSLPGRSSYEQYF.

J is TRBJ2-7 and V is TRBV6-2 or TRBV6-3; 11 nucleotides match TRBD2. CDR3 length equals 16 residues. CDR1 and CDR2 (germline): MNHEY, SVGEGT. Trimming took 2 bases from V and 3 from J; bases not matched to a gene: 6. The DNA for the CDR3 is TGTGCCAGCAGTTACGGAACTAGCGGGAGTCTCTACGAGCAGTACTTC. Protein sequence: CASSYGTSGSLYEQYF.

The chain employs TRBV2 and TRBJ1-5; D might be TRBD1 (6 bases). Germline V gene lookup returns CDR1 SNHLY and CDR2 FYNNEI. The CDR3 totals 14 residues. Trimming cost V 5 bases and J 3 bases, with 11 bases left between them. The CDR3 loop is CASSLQGLNQPQHF. In DNA form, the CDR3 reads TGTGCCAGCAGTCTACAGGGTCTCAATCAGCCCCAGCATTTT.

This clonotype showed up many times. This chain uses TRBV7-7 with TRBJ2-3; 11 bases match TRBD2. The germline V gene encodes CDR1 SSHAT and CDR2 FNYEAQ (reference sequence). The trim removed 2 bases at V and 6 bases at J, leaving 10 bases unmatched. The CDR3 covers 17 residues. The CDR3 region has the DNA TGTGCCAGCAGCTTAAATCCTAGGCTAGCGGGAGGTGATACGCAGTATTTT. Protein: CASSLNPRLAGGDTQYF.

Turning to this clonotype: A read error may explain this, as a much larger clone is one base away. The chain is built from TRBV11-2 and TRBJ2-5; D assignment may be TRBD1 or TRBD2 (5 bases each). Germline V gives CDR1 SGHAT, CDR2 FQNNGV. The ends were cut back, 3 bases at V and 4 bases at J, with 6 bases in the middle. The CDR3 is 12 amino acids. DNA for the CDR3: TGTGCCAGCAGCTTTGGGGGAGAGACCCAGTACTTC. Protein sequence: CASSFGGETQYF. The variable domain in full, with the rest retrieved from reference TRBV11-2 and TRBJ2-5, is EAGVAQSPRYKIIEKRQSVAFWCNPISGHATLYWYQQILGQGPKLLIQFQNNGVVDDSQLPKDRFSAERLKGVDSTLKIQPAKLEDSAVYLCASSFGGETQYFGPGTRLLVL.

This clonotype has a handful of counts. The DNA for the CDR3 is TGTGCCAGCAGCGCAGCCGGGACTACCTACAGGACAGATACGCAGTATTTT. Protein sequence: CASSAAGTTYRTDTQYF. J is TRBJ2-3 and V is TRBV7-2, with 7 bases lining up with TRBD2. This CDR3 spans 17 amino acids. Germline CDR1 reads SGHTA; CDR2 reads FQGNSA. V gave up 5 bases and J gave up 3 bases; unmatched junction bases: 14.

The J gene is TRBJ1-1, the V gene TRBV12-3 or TRBV12-4; D call uncertain. The CDR3 has 13 residues. V was shortened by 11 bases and J by 4 bases, with 17 bases between the two germline ends. CDR3 protein: CAATDPVGTEAFF. CDR3 DNA sequence: TGTGCCGCAACCGACCCCGTGGGCACTGAAGCTTTCTTT.